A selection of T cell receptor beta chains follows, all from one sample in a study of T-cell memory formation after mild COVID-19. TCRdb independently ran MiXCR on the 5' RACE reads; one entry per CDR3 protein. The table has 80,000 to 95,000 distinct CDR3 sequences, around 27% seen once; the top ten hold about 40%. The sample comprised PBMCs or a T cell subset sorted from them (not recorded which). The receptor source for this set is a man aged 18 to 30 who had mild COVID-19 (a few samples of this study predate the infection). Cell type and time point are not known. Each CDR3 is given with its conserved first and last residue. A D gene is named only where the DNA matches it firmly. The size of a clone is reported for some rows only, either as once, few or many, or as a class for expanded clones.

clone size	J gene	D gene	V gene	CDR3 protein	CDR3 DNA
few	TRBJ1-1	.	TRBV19	CASSWVANTEAFF	TGTGCCAGTAGTTGGGTGGCGAACACTGAAGCTTTCTTT
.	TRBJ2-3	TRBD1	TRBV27	CASSLRDRGHTQYF	TGTGCCAGCAGTTTGCGGGACAGGGGACATACGCAGTATTTT
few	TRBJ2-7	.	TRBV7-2	CASSLVRIYGEQYF	TGTGCCAGCAGCTTAGTCAGGATCTACGGCGAGCAGTACTTC
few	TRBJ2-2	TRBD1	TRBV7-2	CASSYPPGQGTGELFF	TGTGCCAGCAGCTACCCTCCGGGACAGGGGACCGGGGAGCTGTTTTTT
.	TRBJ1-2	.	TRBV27	CASSVGSAGLYGYTF	TGTGCCAGCAGTGTTGGGTCTGCCGGCCTCTATGGCTACACCTTC
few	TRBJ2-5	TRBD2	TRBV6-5	CASSFGLAGQTQYF	TGTGCCAGCAGTTTCGGACTAGCGGGACAGACCCAGTACTTC
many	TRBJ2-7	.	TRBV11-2	CASSLAVGIYEQYF	TGTGCCAGCAGCTTAGCCGTAGGGATCTACGAGCAGTACTTC
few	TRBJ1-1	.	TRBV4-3	CASSQEDVGRTEAFF	TGCGCCAGCAGCCAAGAAGACGTAGGGAGGACTGAAGCTTTCTTT
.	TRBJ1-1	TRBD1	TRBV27	CASSPRVRGQNTEAFF	TGTGCCAGCAGTCCGAGGGTCAGGGGGCAGAACACTGAAGCTTTCTTT
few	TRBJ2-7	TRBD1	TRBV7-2	CASSLAVTGGEQYF	TGTGCCAGCAGCTTAGCGGTGACAGGGGGAGAGCAGTACTTC
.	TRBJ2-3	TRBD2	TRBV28	CASSQPPGLAALDTDTQYF	TGTGCCAGCAGCCAACCCCCGGGACTAGCGGCCCTTGACACAGATACGCAGTATTTT
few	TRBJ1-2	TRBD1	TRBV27	CASSDRDRGIHGYTF	TGTGCCAGCAGTGACCGGGACAGGGGGATTCATGGCTACACCTTC
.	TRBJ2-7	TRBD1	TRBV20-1	CSARGDREYEQYF	TGCAGTGCTAGAGGCGACAGGGAATACGAGCAGTACTTC
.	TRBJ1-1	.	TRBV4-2	CASSQEDRWEAFF	TGTGCCAGCAGCCAGGAGGACAGATGGGAAGCTTTCTTT
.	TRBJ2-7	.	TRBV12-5	CASGFRLDEQYF	TGTGCTAGTGGTTTTAGGTTGGACGAGCAGTACTTC
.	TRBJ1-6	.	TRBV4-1	CASSDTGRLSPLHF	TGCGCCAGCAGCGATACGGGGCGCCTTTCACCCCTCCACTTT
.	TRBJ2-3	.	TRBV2	CASSEAPDTQYF	TGTGCCAGCAGTGAAGCCCCAGATACGCAGTATTTT
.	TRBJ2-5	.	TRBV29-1	CSVEWDIQETQYF	TGCAGCGTTGAATGGGACATCCAAGAGACCCAGTACTTC
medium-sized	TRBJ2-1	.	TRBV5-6	CASSFGHYRGEQFF	TGTGCCAGCAGCTTTGGTCATTATCGGGGTGAGCAGTTCTTC
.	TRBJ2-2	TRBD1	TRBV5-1	CASRAGRGQEYTGELFF	TGCGCCAGCCGCGCGGGCAGGGGACAGGAGTACACCGGGGAGCTGTTTTTT
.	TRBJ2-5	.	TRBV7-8	CASSFGEETQYF	TGTGCCAGCAGCTTCGGGGAAGAGACCCAGTACTTC
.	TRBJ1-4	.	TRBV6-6	CASSYSPPGAYNEKLFF	TGTGCCAGCAGTTACTCCCCTCCGGGGGCGTATAATGAAAAACTGTTTTTT
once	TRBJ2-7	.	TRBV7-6	CASSPDGGGEQYF	TGTGCCAGCAGCCCTGATGGGGGTGGGGAGCAGTACTTC
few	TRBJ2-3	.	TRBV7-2	CASSSYTGPGDTQYF	TGTGCCAGCAGCTCCTACACCGGGCCCGGAGATACGCAGTATTTT
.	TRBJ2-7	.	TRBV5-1	CASSLALLRGTAEQYF	TGCGCCAGCAGCTTGGCCCTTTTAAGGGGGACTGCCGAGCAGTACTTC
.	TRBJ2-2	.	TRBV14	CASSLRGYTGELFF	TGTGCCAGCAGCCTCAGGGGATACACCGGGGAGCTGTTTTTT
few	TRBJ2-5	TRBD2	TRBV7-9	CASRTGLAGQETQYF	TGTGCCAGCAGAACAGGACTAGCGGGGCAAGAGACCCAGTACTTC
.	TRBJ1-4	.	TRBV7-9	CASSPPGQRGEEKLFF	TGTGCCAGCAGCCCCCCCGGACAGAGGGGCGAGGAAAAACTGTTTTTT
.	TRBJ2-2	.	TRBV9	CASSADTWGTGELFF	TGTGCCAGCAGCGCGGACACATGGGGCACCGGGGAGCTGTTTTTT
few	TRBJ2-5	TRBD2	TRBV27	CASSPHSGGAMETQYF	TGTGCCAGCAGTCCCCATAGCGGGGGGGCCATGGAGACCCAGTACTTC
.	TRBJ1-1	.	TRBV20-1	CSARVHEANTEAFF	TGCAGTGCTAGAGTCCATGAAGCGAACACTGAAGCTTTCTTT
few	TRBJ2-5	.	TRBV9	CASSVEGGAQETQYF	TGTGCCAGCAGCGTCGAGGGGGGGGCCCAAGAGACCCAGTACTTC
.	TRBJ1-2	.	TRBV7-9	CASSLSRALYGYTF	TGTGCCAGCAGCTTAAGCAGGGCCTTATATGGCTACACCTTC
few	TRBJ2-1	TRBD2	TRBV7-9	CASSLGSGGGINEQFF	TGTGCCAGCAGCCTCGGTTCGGGAGGAGGGATCAATGAGCAGTTCTTC
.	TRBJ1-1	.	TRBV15	CATSRGPAVEAFF	TGTGCCACCAGCAGAGGTCCAGCAGTGGAAGCTTTCTTT
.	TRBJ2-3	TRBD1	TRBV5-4	CASSLAAQGIDTQYF	TGTGCCAGCAGCTTGGCCGCACAGGGGATAGATACGCAGTATTTT
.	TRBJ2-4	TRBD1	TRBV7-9	CASSPGQGADIQYF	TGTGCCAGCAGCCCCGGACAGGGGGCTGACATTCAGTACTTC
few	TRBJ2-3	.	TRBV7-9	CASRTSAAADTQYF	TGTGCCAGCAGGACTTCGGCCGCGGCAGATACGCAGTATTTT
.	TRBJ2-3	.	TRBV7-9	CASSLGGSGDTQYF	TGTGCCAGCAGCTTAGGCGGGTCAGGGGATACGCAGTATTTT
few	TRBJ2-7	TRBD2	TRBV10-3	CAMSSGDSYEQYF	TGTGCCATGTCTAGCGGGGACTCCTACGAGCAGTACTTC
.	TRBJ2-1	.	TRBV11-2	CASSLIGGGNEQFF	TGTGCCAGCAGCTTAATCGGGGGCGGGAATGAGCAGTTCTTC
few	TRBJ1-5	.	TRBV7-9	CASSGGRFNQPQHF	TGTGCCAGCAGCGGAGGACGGTTCAATCAGCCCCAGCATTTT
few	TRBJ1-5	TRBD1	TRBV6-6	CASNEARTGGGQPQHF	TGTGCCAGCAACGAAGCACGGACAGGGGGAGGTCAGCCCCAGCATTTT
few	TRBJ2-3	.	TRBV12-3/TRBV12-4	CASSFKAPTGTDTQYF	TGTGCCAGCAGTTTCAAGGCACCCACCGGCACAGATACGCAGTATTTT
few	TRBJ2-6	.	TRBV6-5	CASSYYGSGANVLTF	TGTGCCAGCAGTTATTATGGCTCTGGGGCCAACGTCCTGACTTTC
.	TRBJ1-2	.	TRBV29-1	CSVEGRTGQYINYGYTF	TGCAGCGTTGAAGGTCGCACTGGACAGTATATCAACTATGGCTACACCTTC
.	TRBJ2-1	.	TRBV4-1	CASSQGPSSYNEQFF	TGCGCCAGCAGCCAAGGACCGAGCTCCTACAATGAGCAGTTCTTC
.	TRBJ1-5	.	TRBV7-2	CASSFWYGESQHF	TGTGCCAGCAGCTTTTGGTATGGTGAATCCCAGCATTTT
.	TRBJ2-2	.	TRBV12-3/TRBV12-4	CASSPGTTNTGELFF	TGTGCCAGCAGTCCCGGGACGACGAACACCGGGGAGCTGTTTTTT
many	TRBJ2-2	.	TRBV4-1	CASSQVEAWGTGELFF	TGCGCCAGCAGCCAAGTGGAGGCGTGGGGCACCGGGGAGCTGTTTTTT
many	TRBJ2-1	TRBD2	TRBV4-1	CASSPGGAYNEQFF	TGCGCCAGCAGCCCCGGGGGGGCCTACAATGAGCAGTTCTTC
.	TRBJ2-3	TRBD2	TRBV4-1	CASRRGGTDTQYF	TGCGCCAGCCGACGGGGAGGGACAGATACGCAGTATTTT
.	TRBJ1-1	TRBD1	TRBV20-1	CSARQGNPEAFF	TGCAGTGCTCGACAGGGGAACCCTGAAGCTTTCTTT
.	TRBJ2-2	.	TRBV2	CASRGRGKNTGELFF	TGTGCCAGCAGAGGCAGGGGCAAAAACACCGGGGAGCTGTTTTTT
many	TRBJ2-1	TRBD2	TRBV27	CASSSGTSGGGEQFF	TGTGCCAGCAGTTCGGGGACTAGCGGGGGCGGGGAGCAGTTCTTC
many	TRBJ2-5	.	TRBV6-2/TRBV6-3	CASSSLRGQETQYF	TGTGCCAGCAGTTCTTTGCGGGGCCAAGAGACCCAGTACTTC
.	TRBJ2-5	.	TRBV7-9	CASRAGTSQETQYF	TGTGCCAGCAGGGCTGGGACCAGCCAAGAGACCCAGTACTTC
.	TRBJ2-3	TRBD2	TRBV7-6	CASSFTSGGYSDTQYF	TGTGCCAGCAGCTTCACTAGCGGGGGGTACTCAGATACGCAGTATTTT
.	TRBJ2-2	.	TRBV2	CAIKAGSGELFF	TGTGCCATAAAAGCAGGTAGCGGGGAGCTGTTTTTT
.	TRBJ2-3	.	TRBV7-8	CASSLTGAVDTQYF	TGTGCCAGCAGCTTAACCGGGGCTGTCGATACGCAGTATTTT